Sequencing of this TCR beta chain was carried out in a study of blood T cell repertoires in COVID-19. Study details: Samples taken during acute and convalescent COVID-19 were collected in the United States, Italy and Spain. T cells, B-cell-depleted T cells, or PBMCs supplied cDNA or gDNA.

Clones were sequenced by immunoSEQ multiplex PCR, and TCRdb holds only the in-frame ones, with some missing. Of some 360,000 clones in the sample, around 87% were seen once. Patients from Seattle were sampled longitudinally, starting during active infection. On this clone: In the same sample, other DNA sequences code for this CDR3.

What was sequenced was peripheral blood. This clonotype originated in a woman aged 60-75 years with COVID-19, enrolled during active disease.

The CDR3 reads CASSYEGRYGYTF. The CDR3 region has the DNA TGTGCCAGCAGTTACGAGGGCCGATATGGCTACACCTTC. V gene TRBV6-2 or TRBV6-3 combines with J gene TRBJ1-2; no clear D. The length of the CDR3 is 13 residues. Germline assignment: CDR1 MNHEY and CDR2 SVGEGT. V dropped 2 bases and J dropped 5 bases, with 9 bases sitting between them.